A selection of T cell receptor beta chains follows, all from one sample in a study of Ad26.COV2.S vaccination and SARS-CoV-2 variants. Method: immunoSEQ multiplex PCR; TCRdb's copy keeps in-frame clones and lacks some. The table records about 400,000 clones, about four fifths of them present only once. The sample was peripheral blood, taken in a trial of Ad26.COV2.S vaccine versus placebo. The receptors come from a person between 18 and 59 years old who received the Ad26.COV2.S COVID-19 vaccine or a placebo. Each CDR3 is given with its conserved first and last residue. D genes are given only for firm matches. The size of a clone is reported for some rows only, either as once, few or many, or as a class for expanded clones.

TGCGCCAGCAGCCCAGGGGGGACAGGGTCTAATGAAAAACTGTTTTTT,CASSPGGTGSNEKLFF,TRBD1,TRBJ1-4,TRBV5-1,-
TGTGCCAGCAGCCTAGGCATCTCCTACGAGCAGTACTTC,CASSLGISYEQYF,-,TRBJ2-7,TRBV27,-
TGTGCCAGCAGTGAGGGGAGCAATCAGCCCCAGCATTTT,CASSEGSNQPQHF,-,TRBJ1-5,TRBV6-4,few
TGTGCCAGCTCCTTGAGCGGGGGCGAGCAGTACTTC,CASSLSGGEQYF,TRBD2,TRBJ2-7,TRBV18,-
TGTGCCAGCAGCTTACATAGGGAAGAGACCCAGTACTTC,CASSLHREETQYF,-,TRBJ2-5,TRBV7-3,-
TGTGCCAGCAGCTTAGCTCTCATAGCGGGGGGACGTACAGATACGCAGTATTTT,CASSLALIAGGRTDTQYF,TRBD2,TRBJ2-3,TRBV7-2,many
TGTGCCTGGAGCCGACAGTTAGAGAACACTGAAGCTTTCTTT,CAWSRQLENTEAFF,-,TRBJ1-1,TRBV30,few
TGTGCCAGCAGTTTATATTCACCCCTCCACTTT,CASSLYSPLHF,-,TRBJ1-6,TRBV2,few
TGTGCCAGCAGCGGCCTTACCTACGAGCAGTACTTC,CASSGLTYEQYF,-,TRBJ2-7,TRBV7-9,-
TGCGCCAGCAGCGACATTTCGGGACAGCCCCGGGCCAAAAACATTCAGTACTTC,CASSDISGQPRAKNIQYF,TRBD1,TRBJ2-4,TRBV10-2,-
TGTGCCAGCAGTTACTCGAGCTCCGGGGGTATGGCTGGCTACACCTTC,CASSYSSSGGMAGYTF,-,TRBJ1-2,TRBV6-5,once
TGTGCCAGCAGCCAAATAGGGGCCCCTGAAGCTTTCTTT,CASSQIGAPEAFF,-,TRBJ1-1,TRBV5-6,-
TGTGCCACTCGTTCCTGGGCGGACGCCTACGAGCAGTACTTC,CATRSWADAYEQYF,-,TRBJ2-7,TRBV19,-
TGTGCCAGCAGTTTATTACCTCTACCGGGGTATACGCAGTATTTT,CASSLLPLPGYTQYF,-,TRBJ2-3,TRBV27,once
TGTGCCAGTAGTTCTGGGACAGGGGGGAACAATCAGCCCCAGCATTTT,CASSSGTGGNNQPQHF,TRBD1,TRBJ1-5,TRBV19,few